This T cell receptor beta chain comes out of a study of neurological immune-mediated disorders. Time point here: technical triplicate 1. There were approximately 1 million CD4+ or CD8+ T cells used in the sorted libraries. This clonotype was found many times. Its antigen is as yet unknown. Every sequencing run produced over 160 million TCR-beta sequences, and the sequences from any one run covered 15-18 subjects. One entry per CDR3 protein, called by TCRdb with MiXCR from the 5' RACE reads. Here the sample spans some 22,000 distinct CDR3 sequences, under 15% being singletons. V was clipped by 4 bases and J by 6 bases, with 10 bases between them. Germline CDR1 SGDLS, CDR2 YYNGEE. CDR3 length: 12 amino acids. Study conclusions and caveats: The highest TCR clonal expansion occurred in HTLV-1-associated myelopathy; multiple sclerosis fell below healthy controls. The absence of shared CDR3 amino acid sequences among expanded clones across subjects suggests private repertoires in all groups.

This TCR came from a female donor with HTLV-1-associated myelopathy (HAM/TSP). The sequencing sample was made of CD4+ T cells from blood. The chain employs TRBV9 and TRBJ1-2, with D unclear. The CDR3 protein is CASSPDGDGYTF. The CDR3 DNA reads TGTGCCAGCAGCCCAGACGGGGATGGCTACACCTTC. Drawing the rest from reference TRBV9 and TRBJ1-2, the complete variable domain is DSGVTQTPKHLITATGQRVTLRCSPRSGDLSVYWYQQSLDQGLQFLIQYYNGEERAKGNILERFSAQQFPDLHSELNLSSLELGDSALYFCASSPDGDGYTFGSGTRLTVV.